The clone carrying this T cell receptor (beta chain) has only a few counts. The CDR3 loop spans 15 amino acids. Germline V CDR1 and CDR2: SGHNT, YYREEE (reference sequence). The germline V and J ends were trimmed by 0 bases and 0 bases, with 9 bases remaining between them. The sample is drawn from a study of technical replicates of blood from several donors. Clones were sequenced by immunoSEQ multiplex PCR, and TCRdb holds only the in-frame ones, with some missing. The table lists around 80,000 clones, 90% to 95% of them singletons. What was sequenced was T cells isolated from PBMCs. The genes are TRBV5-4 and TRBJ1-2; D ambiguous. The sequence came from a human donor in good health. The CDR3 nucleotides read TGTGCCAGCAGCTTGGCCGGCGGAACTAACTATGGCTACACCTTC. It is translated as CASSLAGGTNYGYTF. Looking up the rest from reference TRBV5-4 and TRBJ1-2 gives the full variable domain: ETGVTQSPTHLIKTRGQQVTLRCSSQSGHNTVSWYQQALGQGPQFIFQYYREEENGRGNFPPRFSGLQFPNYSSELNVNALELDDSALYLCASSLAGGTNYGYTFGSGTRLTVV.